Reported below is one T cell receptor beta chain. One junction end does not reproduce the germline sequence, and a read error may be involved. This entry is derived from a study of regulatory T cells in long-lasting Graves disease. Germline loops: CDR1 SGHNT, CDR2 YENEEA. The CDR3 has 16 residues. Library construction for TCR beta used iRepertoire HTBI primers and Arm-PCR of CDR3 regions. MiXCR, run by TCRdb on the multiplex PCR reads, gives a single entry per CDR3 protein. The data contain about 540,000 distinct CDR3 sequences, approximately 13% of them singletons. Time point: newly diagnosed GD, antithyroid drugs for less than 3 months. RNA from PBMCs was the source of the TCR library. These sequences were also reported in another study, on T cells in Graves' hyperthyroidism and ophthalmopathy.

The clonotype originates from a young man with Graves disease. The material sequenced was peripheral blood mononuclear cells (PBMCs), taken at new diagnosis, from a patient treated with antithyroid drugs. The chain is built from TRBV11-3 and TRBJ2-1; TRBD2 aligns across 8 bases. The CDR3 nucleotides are TGTGCCAGCAGCTCAACCGGGGGGGGCATCTACAATGAGAAGTTCTTC. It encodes CASSSTGGGIYNEKFF.